Below, 32 T cell receptor beta chains from the same sample are listed, as sequenced in a study of control samples from healthy donors and cancer patients. Clones were sequenced by immunoSEQ multiplex PCR, and TCRdb holds only the in-frame ones, with some missing. This sample carries 120,000 to 150,000 clones, 75% to 95% of them seen once, and the ten largest clones take 3% to 3.5%. Sequencing was carried out using blood. Every receptor here comes from a young man in good health.

V and J are TRBV6-5 and TRBJ2-2; 8 bases agree with TRBD2. This CDR3 spans 16 amino acids. With V trimmed by 2 bases and J by 2 bases, 4 bases remained unmatched. CDR1 is MNHEY, CDR2 SVGAGI, per germline. As DNA, the CDR3 is TGTGCCAGCAGTTACGGCGGGGGGCCCAACACCGGGGAGCTGTTTTTT. Translating gives CASSYGGGPNTGELFF.

This clone was detected once. This chain links TRBV6-5 with TRBJ2-7; tentatively, D is TRBD1 or TRBD2 (7 bases each). The V gene lost 5 bases and the J gene lost 5 bases, with 16 bases spanning the gap. The length of the CDR3 is 14 residues. Germline CDR1 and CDR2: MNHEY and SVGAGI. The CDR3 region is CASSRPGGADEQYF. CDR3 nucleotides: TGTGCCAGCAGTAGGCCAGGGGGGGCGGACGAGCAGTACTTC.

The chain employs TRBV6-1 and TRBJ1-3; weak D call: TRBD1 (5 bases). V lost 4 bases and J lost 0, with 16 bases in between. CDR1 and CDR2 from the germline V gene are MNHNS and SASEGT. This CDR3 spans 17 amino acids. The CDR3 nucleotides are TGTGCCAGCAGTGCCGTTGCAGGGCCGAGCTCTGGAAACACCATATATTTT. As protein: CASSAVAGPSSGNTIYF.

The rearrangement joins TRBV30 to TRBJ1-1; 9 nucleotides align to TRBD1. The J segment lost 4 bases and the V segment lost 2 bases, leaving 8 bases of the junction unmatched. The CDR3 loop spans 15 amino acids. From germline, CDR1 is GTSNPN and CDR2 SVGIG (reference sequence). CDR3 loop: CAWSRDRAFGTEAFF. CDR3 DNA sequence: TGTGCCTGGAGTAGGGACAGGGCATTCGGCACTGAAGCTTTCTTT. The complete variable domain, with remaining parts taken from reference TRBV30 and TRBJ1-1, reads SQTIHQWPATLVQPVGSPLSLECTVEGTSNPNLYWYRQAAGRGLQLLFYSVGIGQISSEVPQNLSASRPQDRQFILSSKKLLLSDSGFYLCAWSRDRAFGTEAFFGQGTRLTVV.

The chain uses TRBV19 and TRBJ2-1; D is unclear. CDR1 is LNHDA, CDR2 SQIVND, per germline (reference sequence). The length of the CDR3 is 12 residues. Deletions cut 5 bases from V and 8 bases from J, with 10 bases between. CDR3 sequence: CASSFYPDEQFF. CDR3 in DNA: TGTGCCAGTAGTTTCTATCCCGATGAGCAGTTCTTC. Filled out from reference TRBV19 and TRBJ2-1, the complete variable domain reads DGGITQSPKYLFRKEGQNVTLSCEQNLNHDAMYWYRQDPGQGLRLIYYSQIVNDFQKGDIAEGYSVSREKKESFPLTVTSAQKNPTAFYLCASSFYPDEQFFGPGTRLTVL.

The rearrangement links TRBV9 to TRBJ2-3; 12 bases line up with TRBD2. The ends lost 4 bases at V and 7 bases at J; junction bases unmatched: 7. CDR3 length: 15 residues. Germline V CDR1 and CDR2: SGDLS, YYNGEE. In DNA form, the CDR3 reads TGTGCCAGCAGCTTAAGACTAGCGGGGGCGAATACGCAGTATTTT. It codes for CASSLRLAGANTQYF.

This rearrangement joins TRBV12-3 or TRBV12-4 to TRBJ1-5; 7 bases align to TRBD1. After removal of 6 bases from V and 9 bases from J, the junction contained 8 bases not matched to a gene. This CDR3 comprises 13 residues. The CDR3 sequence is CASSRQGQGPQHF. Here the CDR3 DNA reads TGTGCCAGCAGCAGACAGGGCCAAGGGCCCCAGCATTTT.

The J gene is TRBJ2-2, the V gene TRBV2; TRBD2 agrees at 8 bases. V lost 8 bases and J lost 4; bases outside the gene matches: 6. This CDR3 has 14 amino acids. The germline gives CDR1 SNHLY, CDR2 FYNNEI. CDR3 nucleotides: TGTGCCAGCCCGCGGGGGGAAAGCACCGGGGAGCTGTTTTTT. This gives the protein CASPRGESTGELFF.

This chain joins TRBV27 and TRBJ2-2, with TRBD1 matching 8 bases. Germline assignment: CDR1 MNHEY and CDR2 SMNVEV (reference sequence). The V gene end was trimmed by 3 bases and the J gene end by 0 bases; junction bases not matched to a gene: 9. This CDR3 is built from 18 residues. The CDR3 nucleotides read TGTGCCAGCAGTTTGGGGACAGGACTCTCTGCGAACACCGGGGAGCTGTTTTTT. It codes for CASSLGTGLSANTGELFF.

This clone has a single count. V gene TRBV28 combines with J gene TRBJ1-5, with 7 bases aligning to TRBD1. The V gene end was trimmed by 5 bases and the J gene end by 3 bases; junction bases not matched to a gene: 10. CDR1 and CDR2 from the germline V gene are MDHEN and SYDVKM. The CDR3 covers 16 residues. The CDR3 nucleotides read TGTGCCAGCAGTACCCAGACAGGGAATTACAATCAGCCCCAGCATTTT. Translated, it gives CASSTQTGNYNQPQHF.

This sequence joins TRBV6-5 and TRBJ1-1, with a possible D match to TRBD1 (5 bases). From germline, CDR1 is MNHEY and CDR2 SVGAGI. The CDR3 totals 13 residues. V lost 6 bases, J lost 4 bases, and 12 bases lay in between. The CDR3 DNA follows: TGTGCCAGCAGACCAGGACAACTCACTGAAGCTTTCTTT. This translates into CASRPGQLTEAFF.

This clone was seen just once. Here the CDR3 reads CASSQDVEGEQYF. CDR3 in DNA: TGCGCCAGCAGCCAAGATGTTGAGGGTGAGCAGTACTTC. The genes are TRBV4-1 and TRBJ2-7, with D tentatively TRBD2 (5 bases). V dropped 0 bases and J dropped 7 bases, with 10 bases sitting between them. Germline V CDR1 and CDR2: MGHRA, YSYEKL. The CDR3 is 13 amino acids.

The CDR3 here is CASSFLTGPEDTQYF. The CDR3 nucleotides are TGTGCCAGCAGCTTTCTAACGGGGCCGGAAGATACGCAGTATTTT. The chain combines TRBV5-4 with TRBJ2-3; D tentatively reads TRBD1 or TRBD2 (5 bases each). V gave up 2 bases and J gave up 5 bases, with 15 bases separating them. Germline CDR1 SGHNT, CDR2 YYREEE (reference sequence). This CDR3 contains 15 residues.

V and J are TRBV6-6 and TRBJ1-2, with D perhaps matching TRBD1 (6 bases). CDR1 is MNHNY and CDR2 is SVGAGI in the germline V gene (reference sequence). V lost 2 bases, J lost 5 bases, and 12 bases lay in between. The CDR3 is 14 residues long. The chain's CDR3 is CASSYAQGVYGYTF. Written as DNA, the CDR3 is TGTGCCAGCAGTTACGCACAGGGTGTGTATGGCTACACCTTC.

The genes are TRBV6-1 and TRBJ1-1; 8 bases are shared with TRBD1. J gave up 5 bases and V 3 bases, and 5 bases lay outside the gene matches. Germline CDR1 reads MNHNS; CDR2 reads SASEGT. The CDR3 is made up of 14 amino acids. CDR3 protein: CASSDRTGRTEAFF. CDR3 DNA: TGTGCCAGCAGTGATCGGACAGGGAGGACTGAAGCTTTCTTT.

This chain joins TRBV7-9 and TRBJ1-4, with D uncertain. Trimming took 1 base from V and 8 from J, leaving 11 bases between them. Germline V gene sequence: CDR1 SEHNR, CDR2 FQNEAQ (reference sequence). CDR3 length equals 14 residues. The CDR3 bases are TGTGCCAGCAGCTTAGACGGGTCTCAAGAAAAACTGTTTTTT. This sequence encodes CASSLDGSQEKLFF.

V gene TRBV5-1 combines with J gene TRBJ2-6, with D hard to call. Trimming pared 2 bases from V and 0 bases from J, leaving 0 bases between. CDR1 is SGHRS and CDR2 is YFSETQ in the germline V gene. The CDR3 contains 13 residues. The CDR3 region has the DNA TGCGCCAGCAGCTTCTCTGGGGCCAACGTCCTGACTTTC. It is translated as CASSFSGANVLTF.

This clone showed up just a few times. The chain carries TRBV19 and TRBJ1-1, with 9 bases identical to TRBD1. The V gene end was trimmed by 4 bases and the J gene end by 5 bases; junction bases not matched to a gene: 8. The CDR3 covers 15 residues. The germline V gene encodes CDR1 LNHDA and CDR2 SQIVND (reference sequence). The CDR3 nucleotides are TGTGCCAGTAGTAGGGGGACAGGGAGAAGGACTGAAGCTTTCTTT. This translates into CASSRGTGRRTEAFF. Looking up the rest from reference TRBV19 and TRBJ1-1 gives the full variable domain: DGGITQSPKYLFRKEGQNVTLSCEQNLNHDAMYWYRQDPGQGLRLIYYSQIVNDFQKGDIAEGYSVSREKKESFPLTVTSAQKNPTAFYLCASSRGTGRRTEAFFGQGTRLTVV.

V gene TRBV7-2 combines with J gene TRBJ2-7; 7 bases match TRBD1. The CDR3 loop spans 13 amino acids. CDR1 SGHTA and CDR2 FQGNSA come from the germline V gene. Trimming removed 6 bases from V and 3 bases from J; junction bases left unmatched: 5. The CDR3 sequence: CASRFWDSYEQYF. The DNA for the CDR3 is TGTGCCAGCAGATTTTGGGACAGCTACGAGCAGTACTTC.

The CDR3 region is CASSPARGSEQFF. The CDR3 DNA reads TGTGCCAGCAGTCCAGCTCGAGGCTCAGAGCAGTTCTTC. The chain carries TRBV6-5 and TRBJ2-1; D is undetermined. This CDR3 is built from 13 residues. Germline CDR1 and CDR2: MNHEY and SVGAGI. V lost 5 bases to trimming and J lost 10 bases, with 15 bases between them.

This chain uses TRBV19 with TRBJ1-5; D remains unclear. The V and J ends lost 6 bases and 5 bases respectively, with 23 bases between them. This CDR3 has 17 amino acids. Germline V gene data show CDR1 as LNHDA and CDR2 as SQIVND (reference sequence). CDR3 coding DNA: TGTGCCAGTAGCGTTAACAGAGGGTGGAAGGGTGATCAGCCCCAGCATTTT. It is translated as CASSVNRGWKGDQPQHF.

V gene TRBV25-1 combines with J gene TRBJ2-5; D unresolved. The CDR3 runs 14 residues. CDR1 and CDR2 (germline): MGHDK, SYGVNS. V lost 2 bases to trimming and J lost 5 bases, with 12 bases between them. The CDR3: CASSERVGWETQYF. The CDR3 DNA is TGTGCCAGCAGTGAACGGGTAGGGTGGGAGACCCAGTACTTC. Full variable domain (missing parts from reference TRBV25-1 and TRBJ2-5): EADIYQTPRYLVIGTGKKITLECSQTMGHDKMYWYQQDPGMELHLIHYSYGVNSTEKGDLSSESTVSRIRTEHFPLTLESARPSHTSQYLCASSERVGWETQYFGPGTRLLVL.

Concerning this clone itself: Other DNA sequences in the same sample also yield this CDR3. The chain carries TRBV27 and TRBJ2-7; tentatively, D is TRBD1 (7 bases). Germline loops: CDR1 MNHEY, CDR2 SMNVEV (reference sequence). The CDR3 sequence is 12 residues long. Trimming removed 3 bases at V and 6 bases at J, with 9 bases between. The CDR3 bases are TGTGCCAGCAGTTTCCAGGGGGGCGAGCAGTACTTC. It translates to CASSFQGGEQYF.

The chain is built from TRBV27 and TRBJ2-1, with 9 bases matching TRBD2. The J segment lost 15 bases and the V segment lost 8 bases, leaving 14 bases of the junction unmatched. Germline loops: CDR1 MNHEY, CDR2 SMNVEV (reference sequence). This CDR3 has 13 amino acids. As DNA, the CDR3 is TGTGCCAGCCAGCCGGCGGCTAGCGGGGTACTGTTCTTC. Translation gives CASQPAASGVLFF.

The chain carries TRBV19 and TRBJ1-5; 9 positions agree with TRBD1. The germline V gene encodes CDR1 LNHDA and CDR2 SQIVND (reference sequence). This CDR3 contains 15 residues. Losses at the gene ends were 5 bases for V and 6 bases for J; bases not matched to a gene: 8. CDR3 sequence: CASSATGGRGQPQHF. In DNA form, the CDR3 reads TGTGCCAGTAGTGCCACAGGGGGCCGAGGTCAGCCCCAGCATTTT.

The J gene is TRBJ1-4, the V gene TRBV5-6; no clear D gene. This CDR3 has 15 amino acids. Trimming shortened V by 0 bases and J by 5 bases, and 11 bases separated the two germline ends. The V gene's germline CDR1 is SGHDT and CDR2 YYEEEE. This CDR3 reads CASSLVDGRNEKLFF. In nucleotides, the CDR3 is TGTGCCAGCAGCTTGGTTGACGGAAGAAATGAAAAACTGTTTTTT.

V and J are TRBV5-6 and TRBJ1-1; 7 bases align to TRBD1. CDR1 and CDR2 from the germline V gene are SGHDT and YYEEEE. Trimming cost V 0 bases and J 5 bases; bases outside gene matches: 7. This CDR3 contains 15 residues. The CDR3 bases are TGTGCCAGCAGCTTGGGAGACAGGGAGGGTACTGAAGCTTTCTTT. Translated: CASSLGDREGTEAFF.

This chain links TRBV27 with TRBJ2-7; D uncertain. The V gene lost 3 bases and the J gene lost 0 bases, with 9 bases spanning the gap. This CDR3 is built from 14 residues. Looked up from germline, CDR1 is MNHEY and CDR2 is SMNVEV (reference sequence). The CDR3, as DNA: TGTGCCAGCAGTTTGAGCGCTAGCTCCTACGAGCAGTACTTC. Residues: CASSLSASSYEQYF.

The chain recombines TRBV7-7 with TRBJ1-3; perhaps TRBD1 as D (5 bases). The CDR3 runs 13 residues. The germline V gene has CDR1 SSHAT and CDR2 FNYEAQ (reference sequence). The V gene lost 4 bases and the J gene lost 2 bases, with 6 bases spanning the gap. The CDR3 loop reads CASSSGTGNTIYF. In nucleotides, the CDR3 is TGTGCCAGCAGCTCAGGGACTGGAAACACCATATATTTT.

V usage is TRBV27 and J usage is TRBJ1-5; D uncertain. Trimming left V 5 bases short and J 0 bases short, with 11 bases between. The CDR3 covers 15 residues. CDR1 and CDR2 from the germline V gene are MNHEY and SMNVEV (reference sequence). CDR3 sequence: CASSQRANSNQPQHF. For the CDR3, the DNA is TGTGCCAGCAGTCAAAGAGCGAATAGCAATCAGCCCCAGCATTTT.

J is TRBJ1-1 and V is TRBV24-1; TRBD1 is a possible D gene (6 bases). The CDR3 is made up of 14 amino acids. V dropped 7 bases and J dropped 2 bases, with 13 bases sitting between them. Germline CDR1 reads KGHDR; CDR2 reads SFDVKD. The CDR3 nucleotides are TGTGCCACCAGACCATCCAGGGGTAACACTGAAGCTTTCTTT. Its translation is CATRPSRGNTEAFF.

The chain couples TRBV20-1 to TRBJ1-2; perhaps TRBD1 as D (5 bases). The CDR3 covers 14 residues. The germline V gene encodes CDR1 DFQATT and CDR2 SNEGSKA (reference sequence). Trimming took off 4 bases at V and 6 bases at J, with 18 bases between the two ends. The CDR3 bases are TGCAGTGCTATTGAGACAGCAAGAAAAAATGGCTACACCTTC. Translating it yields CSAIETARKNGYTF.